Here is one T cell receptor (beta chain) with its context. CDR1 is SGHDN and CDR2 is FVKESK in the germline V gene. This CDR3 region has 13 residues. Trimming left V 4 bases short and J 4 bases short, with 10 bases between. This record belongs to a study of CD8+ T cells in alopecia areata. Treatment of the sample: oral pan-JAK inhibitor, 5-10 mg twice daily. Sequencing templates came from extracted RNA that was reverse transcribed into cDNA. Here immunoSEQ multiplex PCR was the method, and the copy in TCRdb shows in-frame clones only, minus some. The table lists approximately 210,000 clones, under 70% of them singletons.

V and J are TRBV14 and TRBJ1-2; possible D gene TRBD1, 6 bases. The receptor comes from a human donor with alopecia areata. The source was CD4+ T cells sorted from blood, collected between weeks 44 and 45, from a patient treated with tofacitinib. The CDR3 DNA is TGTGCCAGCAGCCCACAGGGCGCCTATGGCTACACCTTC. Amino acids: CASSPQGAYGYTF.